Listed below are T cell receptor beta chains from one sample, sequenced in a study of blood T cell repertoires in COVID-19. This table comes from immunoSEQ multiplex PCR, and its TCRdb copy is limited to in-frame clones, with some not included. The sample records 260,000 or so clones, roughly 88% being singletons. The sequenced sample was PBMCs or T cells enriched from blood (not recorded which). The receptor source for this set is a woman aged 40 to 50 with acute COVID-19. The CDR3 runs from the conserved cysteine through the conserved F or W. A D gene is named only where the DNA matches it firmly. Some rows have no size entry. The others give once, few or many, or a class for an expanded clone.

DNA	CDR3	V	J	D	size
TGTGCCAGCTCACCAGGCCGGGACAGGGTTACTGAAGCTTTCTTT	CASSPGRDRVTEAFF	TRBV18	TRBJ1-1	TRBD1	NA
TGCGCCAGCAGCCCGGGACTAGCGGGCGGCACAGATACGCAGTATTTT	CASSPGLAGGTDTQYF	TRBV5-1	TRBJ2-3	TRBD2	NA
TGTGCCAGCAGTCGAACGAGCTCTGGAAACACCATATATTTT	CASSRTSSGNTIYF	TRBV6-2/TRBV6-3	TRBJ1-3	NA	NA
TGTGCCTGGAAGGCCGGACGGGGGAATAATTCACCCCTCCACTTT	CAWKAGRGNNSPLHF	TRBV30	TRBJ1-6	NA	NA
TGTGCCAGCAGCCTGACATACAATGAGCAGTTCTTC	CASSLTYNEQFF	TRBV6-2/TRBV6-3	TRBJ2-1	NA	NA
TGTGCCAGCACAAGGTGGGGCGGGGCGGACTACAATGAGCAGTTCTTC	CASTRWGGADYNEQFF	TRBV11-2	TRBJ2-1	NA	NA
TGTGCCAGCAGCGTAGCGGAGGTTTTTGACACTGAAGCTTTCTTT	CASSVAEVFDTEAFF	TRBV9	TRBJ1-1	NA	NA
TGTGCCAGTAATGACAGGGGTATTGGCTACGAGCAGTACTTC	CASNDRGIGYEQYF	TRBV19	TRBJ2-7	TRBD1	few
TGCGCCAGCAGGACCCAGGGAGGGGTTTTACTAGAGACCCAGTACTTC	CASRTQGGVLLETQYF	TRBV5-1	TRBJ2-5	TRBD2	NA
TGTGCCAGCAGCCAAACAGCAAGACTAGCGGGGGGCGGTGAGACCCAGTACTTC	CASSQTARLAGGGETQYF	TRBV3-1/TRBV3-2	TRBJ2-5	TRBD2	NA
TGTGCCAGTAGGGGACTAGCGGGAGCCAATGAGCAGTTCTTC	CASRGLAGANEQFF	TRBV19	TRBJ2-1	TRBD2	NA
TGTGCCAGCATGGCGATGGGGAGCACTGAAGCTTTCTTT	CASMAMGSTEAFF	TRBV27	TRBJ1-1	NA	NA
TGTGCCAGCAGCCAAGTTACCGGGACAGGGATTACTGGGGCCAACGTCCTGACTTTC	CASSQVTGTGITGANVLTF	TRBV4-2	TRBJ2-6	TRBD1	NA
TGTGCCAGCAGCCAGATGGACGGGGTGAAAGCTTTCTTT	CASSQMDGVKAFF	TRBV3-1/TRBV3-2	TRBJ1-1	NA	NA
TGTGCCAGCAGTAACTACCTAGCGGGAGGAAGTGAGACCCAGTACTTC	CASSNYLAGGSETQYF	TRBV2	TRBJ2-5	TRBD2	once
TGTGCCAGCAGTTATTCCGTGGCAGGGAAAGGTGAGCAGTTCTTC	CASSYSVAGKGEQFF	TRBV6-2/TRBV6-3	TRBJ2-1	NA	NA
TGTGCCAGCGGGAGCTCCTATAATTCACCCCTCCACTTT	CASGSSYNSPLHF	TRBV5-6	TRBJ1-6	NA	NA
TGTGCCAGTAGTGTGACACGGCAGAACACTGAAGCTTTCTTT	CASSVTRQNTEAFF	TRBV19	TRBJ1-1	NA	NA
TGTGCCAGTACCGCTTTATTCGGTGGCAATCAGCCCCAGCATTTT	CASTALFGGNQPQHF	TRBV19	TRBJ1-5	NA	NA
TGTGCCAGTAGTATCCGTGGACAGGGGGAAGAGACCCAGTACTTC	CASSIRGQGEETQYF	TRBV19	TRBJ2-5	TRBD1	once
TGCAGCGTTGTCGGCTCTGGAAACACCATATATTTT	CSVVGSGNTIYF	TRBV29-1	TRBJ1-3	NA	NA
TGTGCCAGCAGTTTTCAGGGTAGGGACACCGGGGAGCTGTTTTTT	CASSFQGRDTGELFF	TRBV27	TRBJ2-2	NA	NA
TGTGCCTGGAGTACAGGGACTAGTGGCTACACCTTC	CAWSTGTSGYTF	TRBV30	TRBJ1-2	NA	NA
TGTGCCAGAAGCTTGTCGGTGCAGTACTTC	CARSLSVQYF	TRBV7-5	TRBJ2-7	NA	once
TGTGCCAGCAGCTGGGGACAGGGATACAATGAGCAGTTCTTC	CASSWGQGYNEQFF	TRBV7-2	TRBJ2-1	TRBD1	NA
TGTGCCAGCAGTTACTCTAATACCAGGACTGAAGCTTTCTTT	CASSYSNTRTEAFF	TRBV6-5	TRBJ1-1	NA	NA
TGCGCCAGCCATGACAGGGGGAGTGAAGCTTTCTTT	CASHDRGSEAFF	TRBV10-2	TRBJ1-1	TRBD1	NA
TGCGCCAGCAGCCCCCAGGGGGCCAAAAACATTCAGTACTTC	CASSPQGAKNIQYF	TRBV5-1	TRBJ2-4	NA	NA
TGTGCCAGCAGCTTTTCTCTTATAGACAGGGAAAACTATGGCTACACCTTC	CASSFSLIDRENYGYTF	TRBV7-9	TRBJ1-2	TRBD1	NA
TGTGCCAGCAGCTTACAAATCTATGGCTACACCTTC	CASSLQIYGYTF	TRBV7-2	TRBJ1-2	NA	NA
TGTGCCAGCAGCTTGGGCAGGGTAATTGGTGGCTACACCTTC	CASSLGRVIGGYTF	TRBV5-6	TRBJ1-2	NA	NA
TGCAGCGTCCCGGGGTACTATGGCTACACCTTC	CSVPGYYGYTF	TRBV29-1	TRBJ1-2	NA	NA
TGTGCCAGCAGCCAGGAGACAGCCCTCTATGGCTACACCTTC	CASSQETALYGYTF	TRBV3-1/TRBV3-2	TRBJ1-2	NA	NA
TGTGCCAGCAGTGAAGGGGGACAGAGCTTTTGGGGCTACACCTTC	CASSEGGQSFWGYTF	TRBV2	TRBJ1-2	TRBD1	NA
TGTGCCACTCTGCAGGGGGACGATCTTGGCTACACCTTC	CATLQGDDLGYTF	TRBV6-5	TRBJ1-2	TRBD1	NA
TGTGCCAGCAGCCCGCGGGGTTTGTCTGGAAACACCATATATTTT	CASSPRGLSGNTIYF	TRBV9	TRBJ1-3	NA	NA
TGTGCCAGCAGTTACGGTGGACATACGGACCAAGAGACCCAGTACTTC	CASSYGGHTDQETQYF	TRBV6-2/TRBV6-3	TRBJ2-5	NA	NA
TGTGCCAGCAGTTTCGGGAGGATCGGGAATGAGCAGTTCTTC	CASSFGRIGNEQFF	TRBV28	TRBJ2-1	TRBD2	once
TGCGCCAGCAGCTTGGGGACAGGGGAATCACCCCTCCACTTT	CASSLGTGESPLHF	TRBV5-1	TRBJ1-6	TRBD1	NA
TGCGCCAGCAGCTGGGAAAGGGGTACAGATACGCAGTATTTT	CASSWERGTDTQYF	TRBV5-1	TRBJ2-3	NA	NA
TGTGCTAGTGGTCCTATTTTTGCTGAAGCTTTCTTT	CASGPIFAEAFF	TRBV12-5	TRBJ1-1	NA	once
TGTGCCAGTAGTGGAGGACTAGCAAACAATGAGCAGTTCTTC	CASSGGLANNEQFF	TRBV19	TRBJ2-1	TRBD2	NA